Listed below are T cell receptor beta chains from one sample, sequenced in a study of control samples from healthy donors and cancer patients. Only in-frame clones appear in the TCRdb table, and some are missing; sequencing was by immunoSEQ multiplex PCR. This table has about 120,000 clones, around 87% appearing once. The material sequenced was blood. The receptors derive from a man aged 60 to 69 in good health. Both conserved end residues are part of each CDR3. A D gene is named only where the DNA matches it firmly. Clone size is given for some rows only: seen once, a few or many times, or a class if the clone is expanded.

cdr3_nt cdr3_aa v_call d_call j_call clone_size
TGTGCCAGCAGCTTTCCTTCTGACTCTGGAAACACCATATATTTT CASSFPSDSGNTIYF TRBV11-2 NA TRBJ1-3 NA
TGTGCCAGCAGCTCATTACAAATGGGGACAGTTAACACTGAAGCTTTCTTT CASSSLQMGTVNTEAFF TRBV7-9 TRBD1 TRBJ1-1 few
TGTGCCAGCAGCCAGGTAGGGGGCTACTACGAGCAGTACTTC CASSQVGGYYEQYF TRBV3-1/TRBV3-2 TRBD1 TRBJ2-7 NA
TGTGCCAGCTCACCGGATCAATCAGTTGGGCCCCAGCATTTT CASSPDQSVGPQHF TRBV18 NA TRBJ1-5 NA
TGTGCCAGCTCACCGGGGACAGGGGGCAGTGAGACCCAGTACTTC CASSPGTGGSETQYF TRBV18 TRBD1 TRBJ2-5 NA
TGTGCCAGCTCACCACCGGTGAGAGATACGCAGTATTTT CASSPPVRDTQYF TRBV18 NA TRBJ2-3 NA
TGTGCCAGTACCCCGTGGGCAGGGGTAGAAAAACTGTTTTTT CASTPWAGVEKLFF TRBV19 NA TRBJ1-4 NA
TGTGCCAGCAGCTCCCTCGAGGTGAACACTGAAGCTTTCTTT CASSSLEVNTEAFF TRBV7-9 NA TRBJ1-1 few
TGTGCCAGCAGTTATGTCCCCAGGTCAGCCAGGTTCTTC CASSYVPRSARFF TRBV6-5 NA TRBJ2-1 NA
TGTGCCAGCTCACCACAACAGGAGCTAGGCTATGGCTACACCTTC CASSPQQELGYGYTF TRBV18 NA TRBJ1-2 few
TGTGCCAGCAGCTCGGTTGGGAACACCATATATTTT CASSSVGNTIYF TRBV5-4 NA TRBJ1-3 NA
TGTGCCAGCACTCGGGAGCCCTATGGCTACACCTTC CASTREPYGYTF TRBV28 NA TRBJ1-2 NA
TGTGCCAGCAGCCAAGTGGACGATATTGGAAACACCATATATTTT CASSQVDDIGNTIYF TRBV3-1/TRBV3-2 NA TRBJ1-3 NA
TGTGCCGTGCGGGTGACTGGAAACACCATATATTTT CAVRVTGNTIYF TRBV12-3/TRBV12-4 NA TRBJ1-3 NA
TGCGCCAGCAGCCAACTCACCGGGACAGATATCACCGGGGAGCTGTTTTTT CASSQLTGTDITGELFF TRBV4-3 TRBD1 TRBJ2-2 once
TGTGCCAGCTCACCCGGGACAGGGGGGGCTGAAGCTTTCTTT CASSPGTGGAEAFF TRBV18 TRBD1 TRBJ1-1 NA
TGTGCCTGCCGCGGACAGTTATATGGCTACACCTTC CACRGQLYGYTF TRBV28 NA TRBJ1-2 NA
TGTGCCACCAGTGAGGCGACAGGGGGCAATCAGCCCCAGCATTTT CATSEATGGNQPQHF TRBV24-1 TRBD1 TRBJ1-5 NA
TGCGCCAGCAGCTTGGTTGCCGGCTCTGGAAACACCATATATTTT CASSLVAGSGNTIYF TRBV5-1 NA TRBJ1-3 NA